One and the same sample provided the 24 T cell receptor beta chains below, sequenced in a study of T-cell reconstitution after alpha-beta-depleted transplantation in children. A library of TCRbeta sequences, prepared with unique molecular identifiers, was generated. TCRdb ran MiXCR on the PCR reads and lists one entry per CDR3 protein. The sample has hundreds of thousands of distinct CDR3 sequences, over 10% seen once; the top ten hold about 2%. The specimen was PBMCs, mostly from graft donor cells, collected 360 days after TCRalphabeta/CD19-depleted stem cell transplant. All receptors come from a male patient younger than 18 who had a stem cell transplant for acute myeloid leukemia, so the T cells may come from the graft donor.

The CDR3 sequence: CASGLVGLQGSSYNEQFF. The CDR3 nucleotides are TGTGCTAGTGGTTTGGTAGGCCTGCAGGGAAGCTCCTACAATGAGCAGTTCTTC. The rearrangement joins TRBV12-5 to TRBJ2-1; tentatively, D is TRBD1 (5 bases). The germline V gene has CDR1 LGHNT and CDR2 FRNRAP. The CDR3 has 18 residues. Trimming shortened V by 0 bases and J by 0 bases, and 15 bases separated the two germline ends.

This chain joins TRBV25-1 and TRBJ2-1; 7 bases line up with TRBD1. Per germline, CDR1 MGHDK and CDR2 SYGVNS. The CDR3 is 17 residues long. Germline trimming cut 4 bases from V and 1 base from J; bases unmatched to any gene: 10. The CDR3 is CASSARTGPRSYNEQFF. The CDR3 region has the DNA TGTGCCAGCAGTGCTCGGACAGGACCTCGGTCCTACAATGAGCAGTTCTTC. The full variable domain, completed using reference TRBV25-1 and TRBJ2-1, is EADIYQTPRYLVIGTGKKITLECSQTMGHDKMYWYQQDPGMELHLIHYSYGVNSTEKGDLSSESTVSRIRTEHFPLTLESARPSHTSQYLCASSARTGPRSYNEQFFGPGTRLTVL.

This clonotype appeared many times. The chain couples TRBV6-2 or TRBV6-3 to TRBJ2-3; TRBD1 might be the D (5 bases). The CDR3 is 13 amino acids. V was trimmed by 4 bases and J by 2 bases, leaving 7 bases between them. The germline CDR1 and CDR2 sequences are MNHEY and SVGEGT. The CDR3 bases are TGTGCCAGCAGTTGGGGCTTCACAGATACGCAGTATTTT. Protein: CASSWGFTDTQYF.

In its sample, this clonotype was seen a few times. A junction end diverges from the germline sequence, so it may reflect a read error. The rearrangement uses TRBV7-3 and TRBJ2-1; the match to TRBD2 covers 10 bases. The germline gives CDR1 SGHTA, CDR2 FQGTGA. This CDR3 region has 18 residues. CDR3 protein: CASSLTISGRPSYNEQFF. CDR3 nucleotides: TGTGCCAGCAGCCTAACCATTAGCGGGAGGCCCTCCTACAATGAGCAGTTCTTC.

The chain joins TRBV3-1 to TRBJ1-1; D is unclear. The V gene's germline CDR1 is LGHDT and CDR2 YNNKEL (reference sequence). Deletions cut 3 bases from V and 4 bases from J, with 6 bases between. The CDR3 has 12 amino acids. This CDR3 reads CASSHSATEAFF. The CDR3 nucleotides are TGTGCCAGCAGCCATTCGGCCACTGAAGCTTTCTTT.

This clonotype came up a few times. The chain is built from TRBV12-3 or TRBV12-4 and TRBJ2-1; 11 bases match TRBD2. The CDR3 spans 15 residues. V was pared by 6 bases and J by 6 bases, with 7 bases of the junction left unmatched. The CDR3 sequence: CASSPTSGTTNEQFF. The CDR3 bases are TGTGCCAGCAGCCCGACTAGCGGGACTACCAATGAGCAGTTCTTC.

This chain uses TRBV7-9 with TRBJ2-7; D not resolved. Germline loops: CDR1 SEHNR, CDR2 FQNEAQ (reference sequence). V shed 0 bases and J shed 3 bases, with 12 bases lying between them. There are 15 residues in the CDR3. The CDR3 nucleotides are TGTGCCAGCAGCTTAGCGTGGGCAGGATTCTACGAGCAGTACTTC. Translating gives CASSLAWAGFYEQYF.

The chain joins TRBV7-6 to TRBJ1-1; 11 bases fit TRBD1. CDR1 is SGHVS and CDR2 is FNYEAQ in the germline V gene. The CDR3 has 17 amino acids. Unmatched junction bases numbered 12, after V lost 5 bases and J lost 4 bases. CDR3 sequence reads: CASSPGQGAIDGTEAFF. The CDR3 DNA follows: TGTGCCAGCAGCCCCGGACAGGGGGCCATAGATGGCACTGAAGCTTTCTTT.

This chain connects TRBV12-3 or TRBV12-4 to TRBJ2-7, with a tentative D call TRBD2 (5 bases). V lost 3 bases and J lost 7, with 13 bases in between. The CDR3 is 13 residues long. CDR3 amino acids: CASSFQALEEQYF. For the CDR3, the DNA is TGTGCCAGCAGTTTCCAAGCACTAGAGGAGCAGTACTTC.

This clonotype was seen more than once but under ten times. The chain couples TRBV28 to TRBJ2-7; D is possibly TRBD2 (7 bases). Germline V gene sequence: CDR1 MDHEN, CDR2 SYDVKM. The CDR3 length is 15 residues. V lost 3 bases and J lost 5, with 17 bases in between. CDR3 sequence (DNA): TGTGCCAGCAGTTTTGGGGGAGGGGGAAGGGACGAGCAGTACTTC. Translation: CASSFGGGGRDEQYF.

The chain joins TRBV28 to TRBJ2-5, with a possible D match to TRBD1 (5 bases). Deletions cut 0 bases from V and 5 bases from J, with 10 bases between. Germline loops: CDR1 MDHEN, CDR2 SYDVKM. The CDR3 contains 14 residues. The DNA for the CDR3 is TGTGCCAGCAGTTTATGGGGGCGTGGTGAGACCCAGTACTTC. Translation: CASSLWGRGETQYF.

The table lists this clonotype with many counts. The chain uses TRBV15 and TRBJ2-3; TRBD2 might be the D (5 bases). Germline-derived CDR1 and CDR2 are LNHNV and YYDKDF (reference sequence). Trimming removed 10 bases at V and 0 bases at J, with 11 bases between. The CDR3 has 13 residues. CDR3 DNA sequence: TGTGCCAGCGCGGAGGCGAGCACAGATACGCAGTATTTT. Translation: CASAEASTDTQYF.

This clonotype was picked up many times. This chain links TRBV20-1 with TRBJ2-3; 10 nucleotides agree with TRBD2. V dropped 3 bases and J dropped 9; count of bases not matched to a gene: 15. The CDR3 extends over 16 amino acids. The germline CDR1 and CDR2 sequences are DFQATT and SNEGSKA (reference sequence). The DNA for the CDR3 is TGCAGTGCTAGCCCAGCGGGAGGGCCTTTGGTTTGGACGCAGTATTTT. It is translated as CSASPAGGPLVWTQYF.

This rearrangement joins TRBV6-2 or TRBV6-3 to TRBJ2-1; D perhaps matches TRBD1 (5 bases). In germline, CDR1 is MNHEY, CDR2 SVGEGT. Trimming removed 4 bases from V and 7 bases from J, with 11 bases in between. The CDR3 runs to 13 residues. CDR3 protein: CASSSLRQNEQFF. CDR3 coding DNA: TGTGCCAGCAGTTCTCTCAGACAGAATGAGCAGTTCTTC.

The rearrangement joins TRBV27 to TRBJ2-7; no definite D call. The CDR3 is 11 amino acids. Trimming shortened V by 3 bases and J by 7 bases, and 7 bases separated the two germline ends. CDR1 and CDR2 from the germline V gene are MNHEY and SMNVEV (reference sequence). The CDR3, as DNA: TGTGCCAGCAGTTTCGGTTTGGAGCAGTACTTC. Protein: CASSFGLEQYF.

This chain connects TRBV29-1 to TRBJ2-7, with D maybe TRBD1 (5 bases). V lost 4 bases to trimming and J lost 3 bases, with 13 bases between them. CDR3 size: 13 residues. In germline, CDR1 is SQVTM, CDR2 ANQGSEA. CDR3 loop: CSVVSGNFYEQYF. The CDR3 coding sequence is TGCAGCGTTGTGTCAGGGAACTTCTACGAGCAGTACTTC.

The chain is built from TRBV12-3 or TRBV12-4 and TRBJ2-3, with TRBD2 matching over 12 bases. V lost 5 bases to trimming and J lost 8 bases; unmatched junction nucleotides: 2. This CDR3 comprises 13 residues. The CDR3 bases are TGTGCCAGCAGTCTACTAGCGGGGGGTACGCAGTATTTT. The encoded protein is CASSLLAGGTQYF.

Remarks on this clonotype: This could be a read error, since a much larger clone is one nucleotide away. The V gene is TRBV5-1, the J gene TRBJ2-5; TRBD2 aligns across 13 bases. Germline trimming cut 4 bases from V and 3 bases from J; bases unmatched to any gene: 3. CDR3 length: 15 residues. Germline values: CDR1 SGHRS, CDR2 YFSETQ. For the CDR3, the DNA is TGCGCCAGCAGCGCCGGGACTAGCGGGAAAGAGACCCAGTACTTC. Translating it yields CASSAGTSGKETQYF.

The CDR3 region has the DNA TGCGCCAGCAGCCAAGTCCGGGTCACTGAAGCTTTCTTT. Its protein product is CASSQVRVTEAFF. This rearrangement joins TRBV4-3 to TRBJ1-1; D gene unclear. The CDR3 extends over 13 amino acids. Germline V gives CDR1 LGHNA, CDR2 YSLEER. Trimming cost V 1 base and J 4 bases, with 7 bases left between them.

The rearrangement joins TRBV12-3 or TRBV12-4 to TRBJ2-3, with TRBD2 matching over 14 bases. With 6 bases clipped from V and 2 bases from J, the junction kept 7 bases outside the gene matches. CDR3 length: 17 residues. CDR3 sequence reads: CASRPGTSGRVTDTQYF. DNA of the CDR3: TGTGCCAGCAGACCCGGGACTAGCGGGAGAGTCACAGATACGCAGTATTTT.

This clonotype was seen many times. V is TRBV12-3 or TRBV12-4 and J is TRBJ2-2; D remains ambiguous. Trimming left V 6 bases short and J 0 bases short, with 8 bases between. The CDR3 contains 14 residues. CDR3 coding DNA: TGTGCCAGCAGGCCGGTCGCGAACACCGGGGAGCTGTTTTTT. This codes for CASRPVANTGELFF.

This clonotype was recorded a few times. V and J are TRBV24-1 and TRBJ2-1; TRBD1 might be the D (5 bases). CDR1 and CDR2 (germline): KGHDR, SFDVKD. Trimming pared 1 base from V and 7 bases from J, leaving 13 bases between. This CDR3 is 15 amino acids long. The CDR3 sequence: CATSDFWTKRNEQFF. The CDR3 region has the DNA TGTGCCACCAGTGATTTCTGGACAAAACGGAATGAGCAGTTCTTC.

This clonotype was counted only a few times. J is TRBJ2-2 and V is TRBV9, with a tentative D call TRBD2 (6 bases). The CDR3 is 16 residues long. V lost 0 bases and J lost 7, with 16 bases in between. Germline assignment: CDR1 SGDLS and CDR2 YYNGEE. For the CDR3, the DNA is TGTGCCAGCAGCGTAGTCCCCCTAGCGTGGGTCGGGGAGCTGTTTTTT. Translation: CASSVVPLAWVGELFF.

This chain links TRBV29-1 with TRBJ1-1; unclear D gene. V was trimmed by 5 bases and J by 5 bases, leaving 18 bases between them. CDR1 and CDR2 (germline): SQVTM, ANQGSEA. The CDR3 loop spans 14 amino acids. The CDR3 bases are TGCAGCGTTCTGAACGGATTCGGAAGGACTGAAGCTTTCTTT. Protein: CSVLNGFGRTEAFF.